Described below is a single T cell receptor beta chain sequence and its context. Some clones are missing from TCRdb's copy, which holds only in-frame ones; the method was immunoSEQ multiplex PCR. The table has 110,000 to 150,000 clones, approximately 80% seen once. The record originates from a study of blood T cell repertoires in COVID-19. This CDR3 is built from 15 residues. V was shortened by 8 bases and J by 3 bases, with 16 bases between the two germline ends. Germline CDR1 SEHNR, CDR2 FQNEAQ (reference sequence). The chain has TRBV7-9 and TRBJ2-2; D is perhaps TRBD2 (6 bases). The source material was PBMCs or T cells enriched from blood (not recorded which). The receptor was derived from a woman aged 45 to 65 who had recovered from COVID-19. DNA for the CDR3: TGTGCCAGCGGAGGCCCCGGGGGTGACACCGGGGAGCTGTTTTTT. This sequence encodes CASGGPGGDTGELFF. Full variable domain (missing parts from reference TRBV7-9 and TRBJ2-2): DTGVSQNPRHKITKRGQNVTFRCDPISEHNRLYWYRQTLGQGPEFLTYFQNEAQLEKSRLLSDRFSAERPKGSFSTLEIQRTEQGDSAMYLCASGGPGGDTGELFFGEGSRLTVL.